Listed here are 5 T cell receptor beta chains from one sample, sequenced in a study of T cells after somatic rescue of genetic block. Repertoires were generated with immunoSEQ multiplex PCR, while TCRdb's copy carries only in-frame clones and drops some. The data hold roughly 65,000 clones, with 85% to 95% observed a single time. Sequenced: peripheral blood mononuclear cells (PBMCs). Receptors originate from a man in his forties or fifties.

The V and J genes are TRBV15 and TRBJ2-7; the D gene is possibly TRBD1 (8 bases). The CDR3 covers 15 residues. V was clipped by 4 bases and J by 3 bases, with 16 bases between them. Germline values: CDR1 LNHNV, CDR2 YYDKDF (reference sequence). CDR3: CATSNTGGGVYEQYF. The DNA for the CDR3 is TGTGCCACCAGCAATACAGGGGGAGGGGTCTACGAGCAGTACTTC.

The chain uses TRBV6-6 and TRBJ1-1, with TRBD1 identical over 7 bases. The germline CDR1 and CDR2 sequences are MNHNY and SVGAGI (reference sequence). The CDR3 totals 14 residues. The V gene end was trimmed by 8 bases and the J gene end by 0 bases; junction bases not matched to a gene: 6. DNA of the CDR3: TGTGCCAGCGAGGGACAGAATTTGAACACTGAAGCTTTCTTT. Translation gives CASEGQNLNTEAFF.

The chain carries TRBV6-1 and TRBJ2-7; possibly TRBD1 for D (6 bases). Between the trimmed V and J ends, which lost 6 bases and 2 bases, there was a span of 11 bases. The CDR3 sequence is 13 residues long. Per the germline V gene, CDR1 is MNHNS and CDR2 is SASEGT. The CDR3 protein is CASRVNRAYEQYF. CDR3 nucleotide sequence: TGTGCCAGCAGAGTGAACAGGGCCTACGAGCAGTACTTC.

V usage is TRBV5-1 and J usage is TRBJ1-1; TRBD1 matches 8 bases. CDR1 is SGHRS and CDR2 is YFSETQ in the germline V gene. V shed 0 bases and J 2 bases; nucleotides not matched to a gene: 3. The CDR3 extends over 15 amino acids. In nucleotides, the CDR3 is TGCGCCAGCAGCTTGGAAGGACAGGGTAACACTGAAGCTTTCTTT. It specifies CASSLEGQGNTEAFF.

This chain joins TRBV10-3 and TRBJ2-6, with D uncertain. Germline CDR1 is ENHRY and CDR2 is SYGVKD. The ends were cut back, 8 bases at V and 3 bases at J, with 8 bases in the middle. This CDR3 contains 13 residues. CDR3 in amino acids: CAIESFGANVLTF. The CDR3, as DNA: TGTGCCATCGAGAGTTTTGGGGCCAACGTCCTGACTTTC.